Listed below are T cell receptor beta chains from one sample, sequenced in a study of blood T cell repertoires in COVID-19. Assay used: immunoSEQ multiplex PCR; TCRdb lists only in-frame clones, some missing. Among 100,000 to 150,000 clones, around 89% were seen once, and the ten largest hold about 29%. What was sequenced was peripheral blood. The origin of the receptors is a man aged 65 to 85 with active or convalescent COVID-19. The CDR3 runs from the conserved cysteine through the conserved F or W. The order of the fields is D gene, V gene, clone size, J gene, CDR3 protein, CDR3 DNA. D genes are given only for firm matches. Clone size appears in some rows only: once, few, many, or a class for an expanded clone.

d_gene: TRBD1; v_gene: TRBV7-8; abundance: -; j_gene: TRBJ1-1; CDR3aa: CASSLVGGDTEAFF; CDR3nt: TGTGCCAGCAGCTTAGTAGGGGGCGATACTGAAGCTTTCTTT
d_gene: -; v_gene: TRBV18; abundance: -; j_gene: TRBJ1-4; CDR3aa: CASSPSSEEKLFF; CDR3nt: TGTGCCAGCTCACCCAGCAGCGAGGAAAAACTGTTTTTT
d_gene: -; v_gene: TRBV5-1; abundance: -; j_gene: TRBJ2-1; CDR3aa: CASSQSDTYNEQFF; CDR3nt: TGCGCCAGCAGCCAGTCCGACACCTACAATGAGCAGTTCTTC
d_gene: TRBD1; v_gene: TRBV6-5; abundance: -; j_gene: TRBJ1-5; CDR3aa: CASRWGQGSQPQHF; CDR3nt: TGTGCCAGCAGATGGGGACAGGGGTCTCAGCCCCAGCATTTT
d_gene: -; v_gene: TRBV3-1/TRBV3-2; abundance: -; j_gene: TRBJ2-2; CDR3aa: CASSQPGVADTGELFF; CDR3nt: TGTGCCAGCAGCCAACCCGGGGTAGCGGACACCGGGGAGCTGTTTTTT
d_gene: -; v_gene: TRBV4-2; abundance: -; j_gene: TRBJ2-7; CDR3aa: CASSQEGASSYEQYF; CDR3nt: TGTGCCAGCAGCCAAGAGGGGGCGAGCTCCTACGAGCAGTACTTC
d_gene: TRBD1; v_gene: TRBV10-2; abundance: -; j_gene: TRBJ1-2; CDR3aa: CASSDGQGSSYGYTF; CDR3nt: TGCGCCAGCAGTGACGGACAGGGAAGTTCTTATGGCTACACCTTC
d_gene: TRBD2; v_gene: TRBV5-1; abundance: -; j_gene: TRBJ2-3; CDR3aa: CASSPSPRREFASQYF; CDR3nt: TGCGCCAGCAGCCCCAGTCCCAGGCGGGAGTTTGCATCGCAGTATTTT
d_gene: TRBD1; v_gene: TRBV28; abundance: -; j_gene: TRBJ1-5; CDR3aa: CASSLWRGTGSNQPQHF; CDR3nt: TGTGCCAGCAGTTTATGGCGGGGGACAGGTAGCAATCAGCCCCAGCATTTT
d_gene: TRBD2; v_gene: TRBV11-2; abundance: -; j_gene: TRBJ2-3; CDR3aa: CASSLVAGGRADTQYF; CDR3nt: TGTGCCAGCAGCTTAGTGGCGGGAGGGCGAGCAGATACGCAGTATTTT
d_gene: -; v_gene: TRBV7-2; abundance: once; j_gene: TRBJ2-3; CDR3aa: CASSLELGRVSTDTQYF; CDR3nt: TGTGCCAGCAGCTTAGAACTAGGACGCGTTAGTACAGATACGCAGTATTTT
d_gene: -; v_gene: TRBV21-1; abundance: -; j_gene: TRBJ2-3; CDR3aa: CASSKGSGSTDTQYF; CDR3nt: TGTGCCAGCAGCAAGGGTAGCGGATCCACAGATACGCAGTATTTT
d_gene: TRBD2; v_gene: TRBV27; abundance: once; j_gene: TRBJ2-1; CDR3aa: CASESPGLAGGIRQFF; CDR3nt: TGTGCCAGCGAGTCACCGGGACTAGCGGGAGGAATCAGGCAGTTCTTC
d_gene: TRBD2; v_gene: TRBV27; abundance: once; j_gene: TRBJ2-1; CDR3aa: CASRFSGPGSYNEQFF; CDR3nt: TGTGCCAGCAGATTTAGCGGGCCAGGATCCTACAATGAGCAGTTCTTC
d_gene: -; v_gene: TRBV19; abundance: once; j_gene: TRBJ2-1; CDR3aa: CASSYSGYGNNEQFF; CDR3nt: TGTGCCAGTAGTTATTCAGGGTATGGGAACAATGAGCAGTTCTTC
d_gene: -; v_gene: TRBV27; abundance: -; j_gene: TRBJ2-2; CDR3aa: CASGNRAAGELFF; CDR3nt: TGTGCCAGCGGAAACAGGGCGGCCGGGGAGCTGTTTTTT
d_gene: TRBD1; v_gene: TRBV3-1/TRBV3-2; abundance: few; j_gene: TRBJ2-7; CDR3aa: CASSQDGGGTGGEQYF; CDR3nt: TGTGCCAGCAGCCAAGATGGGGGAGGAACAGGGGGTGAGCAGTACTTC
d_gene: TRBD2; v_gene: TRBV10-3; abundance: few; j_gene: TRBJ2-1; CDR3aa: CAISDEGWGNPSGRTNNEQFF; CDR3nt: TGTGCCATCAGCGATGAAGGGTGGGGCAATCCTAGCGGGAGGACAAACAATGAGCAGTTCTTC
d_gene: TRBD2; v_gene: TRBV30; abundance: -; j_gene: TRBJ2-7; CDR3aa: CACRTSGSGEQYF; CDR3nt: TGTGCCTGCCGGACTAGCGGGAGCGGCGAGCAGTACTTC
d_gene: TRBD2; v_gene: TRBV10-1; abundance: -; j_gene: TRBJ2-7; CDR3aa: CASSKLAGAYEQYF; CDR3nt: TGCGCCAGCAGTAAACTAGCGGGCGCCTACGAGCAGTACTTC
d_gene: TRBD2; v_gene: TRBV19; abundance: -; j_gene: TRBJ2-1; CDR3aa: CASSIWLAGNNEQFF; CDR3nt: TGTGCCAGTAGTATATGGCTAGCGGGAAACAATGAGCAGTTCTTC
d_gene: -; v_gene: TRBV27; abundance: -; j_gene: TRBJ1-4; CDR3aa: CASRLTALNEKLFF; CDR3nt: TGTGCCAGCCGACTAACAGCTTTAAATGAAAAACTGTTTTTT
d_gene: -; v_gene: TRBV5-1; abundance: -; j_gene: TRBJ2-7; CDR3aa: CASSLRSGEFYEQYF; CDR3nt: TGCGCCAGCAGCTTAAGATCCGGGGAATTCTACGAGCAGTACTTC
d_gene: TRBD1; v_gene: TRBV3-1/TRBV3-2; abundance: -; j_gene: TRBJ1-4; CDR3aa: CASSGQGRREKLFF; CDR3nt: TGTGCCAGCAGCGGACAGGGGAGGCGTGAAAAACTGTTTTTT
d_gene: TRBD2; v_gene: TRBV6-2/TRBV6-3; abundance: -; j_gene: TRBJ2-6; CDR3aa: CASSYPPQTSGRAGANVLTF; CDR3nt: TGTGCCAGCAGTTACCCTCCCCAGACTAGCGGGAGGGCTGGGGCCAACGTCCTGACTTTC
d_gene: TRBD1; v_gene: TRBV24-1; abundance: -; j_gene: TRBJ2-5; CDR3aa: CATGYSGTGGETQYF; CDR3nt: TGTGCCACCGGATATTCCGGGACAGGGGGGGAGACCCAGTACTTC
d_gene: TRBD2; v_gene: TRBV14; abundance: -; j_gene: TRBJ2-3; CDR3aa: CASSQVMGRASDTQYF; CDR3nt: TGTGCCAGCAGCCAAGTGATGGGGAGGGCCTCGGATACGCAGTATTTT
d_gene: -; v_gene: TRBV5-4; abundance: -; j_gene: TRBJ1-5; CDR3aa: CASSADSSSNQPQHF; CDR3nt: TGTGCCAGCAGCGCGGACAGTAGTAGCAATCAGCCCCAGCATTTT
d_gene: -; v_gene: TRBV5-4; abundance: -; j_gene: TRBJ1-2; CDR3aa: CASSLDSASLYGYTF; CDR3nt: TGTGCCAGCAGCTTGGACTCTGCCTCCTTGTATGGCTACACCTTC
d_gene: TRBD1; v_gene: TRBV10-3; abundance: -; j_gene: TRBJ1-6; CDR3aa: CAIREGQGTFNSPLHF; CDR3nt: TGTGCCATCAGGGAGGGACAGGGGACCTTTAATTCACCCCTCCACTTT
d_gene: -; v_gene: TRBV3-1/TRBV3-2; abundance: -; j_gene: TRBJ1-1; CDR3aa: CASSQAPGLNTEAFF; CDR3nt: TGTGCCAGCAGCCAAGCACCGGGATTGAACACTGAAGCTTTCTTT
d_gene: TRBD2; v_gene: TRBV5-1; abundance: -; j_gene: TRBJ2-3; CDR3aa: CASSASGLATDTQYF; CDR3nt: TGCGCCAGCAGCGCTAGCGGACTAGCGACGGATACGCAGTATTTT
d_gene: -; v_gene: TRBV28; abundance: -; j_gene: TRBJ1-4; CDR3aa: CASSLMTTPEKLFF; CDR3nt: TGTGCCAGCAGTTTAATGACAACACCTGAAAAACTGTTTTTT
d_gene: TRBD1; v_gene: TRBV6-5; abundance: -; j_gene: TRBJ1-6; CDR3aa: CASSQRDRAPLHF; CDR3nt: TGTGCCAGCAGTCAGCGGGACAGGGCGCCCCTCCACTTT
d_gene: TRBD1; v_gene: TRBV10-3; abundance: -; j_gene: TRBJ1-2; CDR3aa: CAISESTGNYGYTF; CDR3nt: TGTGCCATCAGTGAGTCGACAGGGAACTATGGCTACACCTTC
d_gene: TRBD1; v_gene: TRBV5-1; abundance: -; j_gene: TRBJ2-1; CDR3aa: CASSLAGTDYNEQFF; CDR3nt: TGCGCCAGCAGCTTGGCGGGGACAGACTACAATGAGCAGTTCTTC
d_gene: TRBD1; v_gene: TRBV18; abundance: few; j_gene: TRBJ2-3; CDR3aa: CASQAGTGGADTQYF; CDR3nt: TGTGCCAGCCAAGCCGGGACAGGGGGTGCAGATACGCAGTATTTT
d_gene: -; v_gene: TRBV7-2; abundance: -; j_gene: TRBJ2-1; CDR3aa: CASSLAGGFNEQFF; CDR3nt: TGTGCCAGCAGCTTAGCGGGAGGTTTCAATGAGCAGTTCTTC
d_gene: -; v_gene: TRBV7-9; abundance: -; j_gene: TRBJ2-2; CDR3aa: CASSLALGGSDTGELFF; CDR3nt: TGTGCCAGCAGCTTAGCGTTGGGCGGGTCAGACACCGGGGAGCTGTTTTTT
d_gene: -; v_gene: TRBV28; abundance: -; j_gene: TRBJ1-2; CDR3aa: CASRPNRERYGYTF; CDR3nt: TGTGCCAGCAGGCCAAACAGGGAACGGTATGGCTACACCTTC
d_gene: TRBD2; v_gene: TRBV15; abundance: once; j_gene: TRBJ2-1; CDR3aa: CATSRGASGRDEQFF; CDR3nt: TGTGCCACCAGCAGAGGTGCTAGCGGGAGAGATGAGCAGTTCTTC
d_gene: TRBD1; v_gene: TRBV18; abundance: -; j_gene: TRBJ1-5; CDR3aa: CASSPGQGSGISNQPQHF; CDR3nt: TGTGCCAGCTCACCTGGACAGGGCTCGGGAATATCGAATCAGCCCCAGCATTTT
d_gene: TRBD2; v_gene: TRBV28; abundance: -; j_gene: TRBJ2-7; CDR3aa: CASIRGGAEYEQYF; CDR3nt: TGTGCCAGCATCCGCGGGGGGGCGGAGTACGAGCAGTACTTC
d_gene: -; v_gene: TRBV11-2; abundance: -; j_gene: TRBJ2-7; CDR3aa: CASSDTTGAYEQYF; CDR3nt: TGTGCCAGCAGCGACACTACGGGGGCCTACGAGCAGTACTTC
d_gene: -; v_gene: TRBV12-5; abundance: -; j_gene: TRBJ1-1; CDR3aa: CASGPLGDTEAFF; CDR3nt: TGTGCTAGTGGTCCCCTCGGGGACACTGAAGCTTTCTTT
d_gene: TRBD1; v_gene: TRBV19; abundance: -; j_gene: TRBJ1-2; CDR3aa: CASSIRFGQGDGYGYTF; CDR3nt: TGTGCCAGTAGTATTCGTTTCGGACAGGGGGACGGATATGGCTACACCTTC
d_gene: -; v_gene: TRBV3-1/TRBV3-2; abundance: -; j_gene: TRBJ2-1; CDR3aa: CASSQDRDPSYNEQFF; CDR3nt: TGTGCCAGCAGCCAAGATCGGGATCCCTCCTACAATGAGCAGTTCTTC
d_gene: -; v_gene: TRBV4-2; abundance: -; j_gene: TRBJ1-2; CDR3aa: CASSRNAAGDNGYTF; CDR3nt: TGTGCCAGCAGCCGCAACGCGGCAGGGGATAATGGCTACACCTTC
d_gene: -; v_gene: TRBV6-5; abundance: few; j_gene: TRBJ1-2; CDR3aa: CASSYLTELANYGYTF; CDR3nt: TGTGCCAGCAGTTACTTGACAGAGCTGGCTAACTATGGCTACACCTTC
d_gene: TRBD2; v_gene: TRBV10-3; abundance: -; j_gene: TRBJ2-3; CDR3aa: CAIRPTSGRSDTQYF; CDR3nt: TGTGCCATCAGGCCGACTAGCGGGAGATCAGATACGCAGTATTTT